This entry lists 21 T cell receptor beta chains sequenced from one sample in a study of blood T cell repertoires in COVID-19. Profiled with immunoSEQ multiplex PCR; TCRdb holds only in-frame clones, not every one. The table has 45,000 to 65,000 clones, about 90% seen once. Material: peripheral blood. These receptors were taken from a human donor in a cohort sampled during active COVID-19.

The rearrangement joins TRBV5-1 to TRBJ2-2; tentative D call: TRBD1 (6 bases). The CDR3 is 15 residues long. Trimming took off 4 bases at V and 1 base at J, with 11 bases between the two ends. Germline V gene sequence: CDR1 SGHRS, CDR2 YFSETQ. This chain's CDR3 is CASSLRTVNTGELFF. The CDR3 DNA sequence: TGCGCCAGCAGCCTAAGGACAGTGAACACCGGGGAGCTGTTTTTT.

The CDR3 region is CASSLARETQYF. For the CDR3, the DNA is TGTGCCAGCAGCTTAGCGCGAGAGACCCAGTACTTC. The chain recombines TRBV7-2 with TRBJ2-5; no firm D call. V lost 0 bases to trimming and J lost 4 bases, with 3 bases between them. This CDR3 has 12 residues. The V gene's germline CDR1 is SGHTA and CDR2 FQGNSA.

The chain is built from TRBV3-1 (or the pseudogene TRBV3-2) and TRBJ1-2, with a possible D match to TRBD1 (5 bases). Per the germline V gene, CDR1 is LGHDT and CDR2 is YNNKEL (reference sequence). V was shortened by 3 bases and J by 3 bases, with 11 bases between the two germline ends. The CDR3 totals 14 residues. The chain's CDR3 is CASSQELGDYGYTF. Here the CDR3 DNA reads TGTGCCAGCAGCCAGGAGTTAGGGGACTATGGCTACACCTTC.

The CDR3 coding sequence is TGTGCCAGCAGCTTGGTATTAGGGACAGGGTCTATCCCCCAGCATTTT. It codes for CASSLVLGTGSIPQHF. The V and J genes are TRBV5-5 and TRBJ1-5; 9 bases line up with TRBD1. CDR3 length equals 16 residues. The V gene end was trimmed by 0 bases and the J gene end by 10 bases; junction bases not matched to a gene: 11. Germline lookup yields CDR1 SGHKS and CDR2 YYEKEE (reference sequence).

The chain is built from TRBV11-2 and TRBJ1-2; TRBD1 matches 8 bases. The V and J ends lost 2 bases and 8 bases, in that order; junction bases with no gene match: 7. The CDR3 spans 14 residues. CDR1 is SGHAT, CDR2 FQNNGV, per germline. The CDR3 DNA sequence: TGTGCCAGCAGCTTAAGACAGGGGCCCACGGGCTACACCTTC. Protein sequence: CASSLRQGPTGYTF.

The chain couples TRBV10-2 to TRBJ1-1; D may be TRBD1 (6 bases). The V and J ends lost 6 bases and 0 bases respectively, with 14 bases between them. This CDR3 contains 15 residues. Germline assignment: CDR1 WSHSY and CDR2 SAAADI. The CDR3 DNA reads TGCGCCAGCAGCGTCGCACAGGGCATGAACACTGAAGCTTTCTTT. Its translation: CASSVAQGMNTEAFF.

The chain is built from TRBV2 and TRBJ2-7; D gene unclear. Trimming pared 3 bases from V and 5 bases from J, leaving 5 bases between. The CDR3 is 11 amino acids. Germline V gives CDR1 SNHLY, CDR2 FYNNEI. CDR3 coding DNA: TGTGCCAGCAGTGAGTTCAACGAGCAGTACTTC. As protein: CASSEFNEQYF.

This clone was seen more than once but under ten times. This sequence joins TRBV4-1 and TRBJ2-5; TRBD2 matches at 7 bases. This CDR3 spans 14 amino acids. Germline-derived CDR1 and CDR2 are MGHRA and YSYEKL. Unmatched junction bases numbered 4, after V lost 0 bases and J lost 6 bases. The CDR3 is CASSQDPGGKTQYF. The CDR3 nucleotides are TGCGCCAGCAGCCAAGATCCGGGGGGAAAGACCCAGTACTTC.

This chain links TRBV7-2 with TRBJ2-3, with 10 bases identical to TRBD2. The J segment lost 5 bases and the V segment lost 0 bases, leaving 5 bases of the junction unmatched. Germline V gene sequence: CDR1 SGHTA, CDR2 FQGNSA. This CDR3 has 16 amino acids. DNA of the CDR3: TGTGCCAGCAGCTTAGCGGTTAGCGGGGGGATAGATACGCAGTATTTT. It translates to CASSLAVSGGIDTQYF.

The rearrangement joins TRBV15 to TRBJ2-2, with a weak D call TRBD1 (6 bases). Germline-derived CDR1 and CDR2 are LNHNV and YYDKDF (reference sequence). Trimming removed 4 bases at V and 1 base at J, with 10 bases between. The length of the CDR3 is 15 residues. CDR3 DNA sequence: TGTGCCACCAGCATCCGGACAGTGAACACCGGGGAGCTGTTTTTT. It is translated as CATSIRTVNTGELFF.

This clone was recorded once. The rearrangement links TRBV19 to TRBJ2-7; 7 nucleotides align to TRBD2. The V segment lost 3 bases and the J segment 0 bases; nucleotides outside the gene matches: 8. The CDR3 consists of 16 residues. Germline CDR1 LNHDA, CDR2 SQIVND (reference sequence). CDR3: CASSMGGGRGSYEQYF. CDR3 DNA: TGTGCCAGTAGTATGGGGGGGGGACGGGGCTCCTACGAGCAGTACTTC.

The rearrangement joins TRBV7-2 to TRBJ2-3, with D possibly matching TRBD2 (5 bases). Germline lookup yields CDR1 SGHTA and CDR2 FQGNSA. This CDR3 has 15 amino acids. Trimming left V 2 bases short and J 2 bases short, with 11 bases between. The CDR3 DNA is TGTGCCAGCAGCTTAAACGGGATCTCCACAGATACGCAGTATTTT. This codes for CASSLNGISTDTQYF.

The chain uses TRBV4-1 and TRBJ1-2, with D tentatively TRBD1 (5 bases). The V gene's germline CDR1 is MGHRA and CDR2 YSYEKL. Trimming took 3 bases from V and 0 from J, leaving 14 bases between them. CDR3 size: 16 residues. The CDR3 nucleotides read TGCGCCAGCAGCCAGGAGGTGGAGGGGACTAACTATGGCTACACCTTC. Encoded protein: CASSQEVEGTNYGYTF.

The gene calls are TRBV7-9 and TRBJ2-3, with a weak D call TRBD2 (7 bases). V was cut by 4 bases and J by 3 bases, with 14 bases left in between. Germline V gene sequence: CDR1 SEHNR, CDR2 FQNEAQ (reference sequence). This CDR3 comprises 15 residues. CDR3 nucleotide sequence: TGTGCCAGCAGCTCGTGGGGGGGCATTACAGATACGCAGTATTTT. Its protein is CASSSWGGITDTQYF. Combining the CDR3 with reference TRBV7-9 and TRBJ2-3 gives the whole variable domain DTGVSQNPRHKITKRGQNVTFRCDPISEHNRLYWYRQTLGQGPEFLTYFQNEAQLEKSRLLSDRFSAERPKGSFSTLEIQRTEQGDSAMYLCASSSWGGITDTQYFGPGTRLTVL.

This clone was found a few times. The V and J genes are TRBV2 and TRBJ2-7; 7 bases agree with TRBD2. J lost 3 bases, V lost 0 bases, and 8 bases had no gene match. The CDR3 runs to 16 residues. Germline V gene data show CDR1 as SNHLY and CDR2 as FYNNEI. CDR3 coding DNA: TGTGCCAGCAGTGAAGCGCGTCTAGCGGACCGCTACGAGCAGTACTTC. Translation gives CASSEARLADRYEQYF.

This clone was recorded a few times. J is TRBJ1-5 and V is TRBV11-2; the D is unclear. This CDR3 comprises 15 residues. Trimming cost V 1 base and J 0 bases, with 7 bases left between them. Looked up from germline, CDR1 is SGHAT and CDR2 is FQNNGV. CDR3 sequence reads: CASSLGQNSNQPQHF. CDR3 DNA: TGTGCCAGCAGCTTAGGACAAAATAGCAATCAGCCCCAGCATTTT.

CDR3 sequence reads: CASSGGTSGGARNEQFF. DNA for the CDR3: TGCGCCAGCAGCGGAGGGACTAGCGGGGGGGCCCGTAATGAGCAGTTCTTC. This chain uses TRBV5-1 with TRBJ2-1, with 16 nucleotides matching TRBD2. Germline V gene data show CDR1 as SGHRS and CDR2 as YFSETQ. V lost 4 bases to trimming and J lost 7 bases; unmatched junction nucleotides: 8. The CDR3 runs to 17 residues.

This clone was seen a handful of times. The chain uses TRBV7-3 and TRBJ2-3; the match to TRBD2 covers 7 bases. Germline V lookup: CDR1 SGHTA, CDR2 FQGTGA. The junction had 6 bases not matched to a gene; V was cut back by 4 bases and J by 2 bases. The CDR3 sequence is 15 residues long. DNA for the CDR3: TGTGCCAGCAGCTCGGGCGGGGGAAACACAGATACGCAGTATTTT. Its translation: CASSSGGGNTDTQYF.

The chain joins TRBV29-1 to TRBJ2-7; 10 bases align to TRBD1. From germline, CDR1 is SQVTM and CDR2 ANQGSEA. The CDR3 has 16 amino acids. After removal of 5 bases from V and 3 bases from J, the junction contained 13 bases not matched to a gene. CDR3 nucleotide sequence: TGCAGCGTTCAGGACAGGGGGGACCGAAGGAGCTACGAGCAGTACTTC. Its protein is CSVQDRGDRRSYEQYF.

The V call is TRBV19, the J call TRBJ2-2; 8 bases align to TRBD1. Germline CDR1 and CDR2: LNHDA and SQIVND (reference sequence). The CDR3 has 17 residues. Unmatched junction bases numbered 13, after V lost 8 bases and J lost 2 bases. The CDR3 here is CASFRGQGFTNTGELFF. In DNA form, the CDR3 reads TGTGCCAGTTTCCGCGGACAGGGCTTTACAAACACCGGGGAGCTGTTTTTT.

In this sample, this clone turned up once. Here the CDR3 reads CASSPHMNTEAFF. DNA for the CDR3: TGTGCCAGCAGCCCACACATGAACACTGAAGCTTTCTTT. The rearrangement links TRBV7-2 to TRBJ1-1; D not certain. The CDR3 is 13 amino acids. V lost 5 bases and J 0 bases, leaving 7 bases between the germline ends. Germline assignment: CDR1 SGHTA and CDR2 FQGNSA.